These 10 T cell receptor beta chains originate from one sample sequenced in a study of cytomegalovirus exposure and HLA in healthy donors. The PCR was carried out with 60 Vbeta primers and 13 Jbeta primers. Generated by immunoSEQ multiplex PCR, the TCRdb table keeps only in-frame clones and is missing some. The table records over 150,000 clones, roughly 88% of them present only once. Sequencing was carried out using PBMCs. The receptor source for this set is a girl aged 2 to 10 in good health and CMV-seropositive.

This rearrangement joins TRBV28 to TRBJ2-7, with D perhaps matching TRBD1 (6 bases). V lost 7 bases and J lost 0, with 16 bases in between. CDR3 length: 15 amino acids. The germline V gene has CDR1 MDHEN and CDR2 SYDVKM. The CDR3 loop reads CASIARGSVSYEQYF. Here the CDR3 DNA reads TGTGCCAGCATCGCGAGGGGGAGCGTCTCCTACGAGCAGTACTTC.

The CDR3 protein is CASSSYTGHSPLHF. The CDR3 coding sequence is TGTGCCAGCAGCTCGTATACAGGCCATTCACCCCTCCACTTT. This rearrangement joins TRBV7-2 to TRBJ1-6; tentative D call: TRBD1 (5 bases). Germline CDR1 SGHTA, CDR2 FQGNSA. V dropped 4 bases and J dropped 8 bases, with 12 bases sitting between them. This CDR3 has 14 residues.

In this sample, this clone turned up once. CDR3 region: CASSLPGNLGTEAFF. For the CDR3, the DNA is TGTGCCAGCAGCCTACCGGGAAATTTAGGAACTGAAGCTTTCTTT. The chain uses TRBV11-2 and TRBJ1-1; D remains unclear. Germline V CDR1 and CDR2: SGHAT, FQNNGV. The CDR3 is 15 amino acids. The V and J ends lost 5 bases and 5 bases respectively, with 18 bases between them. Together with reference TRBV11-2 and TRBJ1-1, the CDR3 gives the full variable domain: EAGVAQSPRYKIIEKRQSVAFWCNPISGHATLYWYQQILGQGPKLLIQFQNNGVVDDSQLPKDRFSAERLKGVDSTLKIQPAKLEDSAVYLCASSLPGNLGTEAFFGQGTRLTVV.

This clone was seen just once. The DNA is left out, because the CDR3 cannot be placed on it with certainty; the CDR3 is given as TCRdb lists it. This CDR3 reads CASSLAVFWTSGAKPYEQYF. V gene TRBV28 combines with J gene TRBJ2-7; the table's D call, TRBD2, was not checked against the DNA. CDR1 and CDR2 (germline): MDHEN, SYDVKM. The CDR3 sequence runs 20 residues, both termini included.

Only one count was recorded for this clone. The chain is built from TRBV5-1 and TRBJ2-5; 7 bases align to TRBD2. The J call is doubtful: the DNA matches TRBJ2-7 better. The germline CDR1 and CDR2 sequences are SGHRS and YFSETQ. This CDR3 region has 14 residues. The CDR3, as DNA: TGCGCCAGCAGCTTGGAGCCGCGGGGGTACGAGCAGTACTTC. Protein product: CASSLEPRGYEQYF.

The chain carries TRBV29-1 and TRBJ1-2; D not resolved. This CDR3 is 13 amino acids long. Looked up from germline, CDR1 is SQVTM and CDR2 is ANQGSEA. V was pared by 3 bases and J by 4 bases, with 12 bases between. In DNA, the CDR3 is TGCAGCGTTGACGCGGGGTTCGGCTATGGCTACACCTTC. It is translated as CSVDAGFGYGYTF. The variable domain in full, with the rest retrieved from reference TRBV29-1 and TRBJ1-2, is SAVISQKPSRDICQRGTSLTIQCQVDSQVTMMFWYRQQPGQSLTLIATANQGSEATYESGFVIDKFPISRPNLTFSTLTVSNMSPEDSSIYLCSVDAGFGYGYTFGSGTRLTVV.

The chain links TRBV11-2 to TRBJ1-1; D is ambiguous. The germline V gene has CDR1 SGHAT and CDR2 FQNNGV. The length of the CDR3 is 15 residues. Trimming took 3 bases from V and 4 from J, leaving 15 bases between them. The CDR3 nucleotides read TGTGCCAGCAGCTTTGGGCGGGTGCTGGCCACTGAAGCTTTCTTT. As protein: CASSFGRVLATEAFF. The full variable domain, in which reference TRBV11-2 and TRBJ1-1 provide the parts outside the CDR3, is EAGVAQSPRYKIIEKRQSVAFWCNPISGHATLYWYQQILGQGPKLLIQFQNNGVVDDSQLPKDRFSAERLKGVDSTLKIQPAKLEDSAVYLCASSFGRVLATEAFFGQGTRLTVV.

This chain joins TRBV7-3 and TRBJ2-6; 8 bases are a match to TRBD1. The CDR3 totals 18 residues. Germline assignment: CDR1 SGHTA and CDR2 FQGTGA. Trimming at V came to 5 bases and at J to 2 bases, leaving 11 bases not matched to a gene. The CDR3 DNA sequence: TGTGCCAGCAGCCCAACCCACAGGGGGAATACTGGGGCCAACGTCCTGACTTTC. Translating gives CASSPTHRGNTGANVLTF.

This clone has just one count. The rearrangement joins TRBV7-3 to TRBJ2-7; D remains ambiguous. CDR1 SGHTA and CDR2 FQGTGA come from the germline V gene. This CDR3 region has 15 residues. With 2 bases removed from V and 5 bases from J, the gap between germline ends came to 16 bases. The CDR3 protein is CASSLHRGDLNEQYF. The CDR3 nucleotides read TGTGCCAGCAGCTTACATCGAGGTGATCTCAACGAGCAGTACTTC.

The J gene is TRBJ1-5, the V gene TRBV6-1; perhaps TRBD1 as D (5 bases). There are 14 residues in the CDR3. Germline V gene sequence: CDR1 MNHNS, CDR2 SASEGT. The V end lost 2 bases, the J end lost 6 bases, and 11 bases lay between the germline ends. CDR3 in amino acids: CASSESGGVQPQHF. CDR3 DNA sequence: TGTGCCAGCAGTGAATCTGGGGGGGTTCAGCCCCAGCATTTT.